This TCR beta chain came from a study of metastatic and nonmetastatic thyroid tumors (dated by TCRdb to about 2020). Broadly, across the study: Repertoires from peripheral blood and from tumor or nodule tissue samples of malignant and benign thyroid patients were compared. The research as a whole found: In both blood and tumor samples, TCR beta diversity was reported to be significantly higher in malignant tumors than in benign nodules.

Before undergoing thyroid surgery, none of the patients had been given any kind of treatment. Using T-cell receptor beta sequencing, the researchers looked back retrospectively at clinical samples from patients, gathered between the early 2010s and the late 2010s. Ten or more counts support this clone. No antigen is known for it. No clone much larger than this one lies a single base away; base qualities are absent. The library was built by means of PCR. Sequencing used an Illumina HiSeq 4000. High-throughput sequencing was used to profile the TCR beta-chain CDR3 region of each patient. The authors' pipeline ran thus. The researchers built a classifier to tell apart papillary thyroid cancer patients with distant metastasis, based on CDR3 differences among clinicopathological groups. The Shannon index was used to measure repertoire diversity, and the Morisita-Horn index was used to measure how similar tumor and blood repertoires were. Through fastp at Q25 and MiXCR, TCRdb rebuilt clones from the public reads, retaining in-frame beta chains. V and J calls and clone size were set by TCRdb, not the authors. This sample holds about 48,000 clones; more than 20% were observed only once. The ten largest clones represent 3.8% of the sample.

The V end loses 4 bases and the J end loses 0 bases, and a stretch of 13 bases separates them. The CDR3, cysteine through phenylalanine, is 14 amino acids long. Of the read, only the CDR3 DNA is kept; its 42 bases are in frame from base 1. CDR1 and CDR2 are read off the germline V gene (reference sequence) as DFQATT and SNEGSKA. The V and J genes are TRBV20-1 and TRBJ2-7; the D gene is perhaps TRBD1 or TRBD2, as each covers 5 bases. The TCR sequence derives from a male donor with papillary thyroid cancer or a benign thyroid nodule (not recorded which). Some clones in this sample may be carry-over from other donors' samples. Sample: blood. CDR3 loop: CSAMERGDSYEQYF. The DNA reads TGCAGTGCTATGGAGAGGGGCGACTCCTACGAGCAGTACTTC.